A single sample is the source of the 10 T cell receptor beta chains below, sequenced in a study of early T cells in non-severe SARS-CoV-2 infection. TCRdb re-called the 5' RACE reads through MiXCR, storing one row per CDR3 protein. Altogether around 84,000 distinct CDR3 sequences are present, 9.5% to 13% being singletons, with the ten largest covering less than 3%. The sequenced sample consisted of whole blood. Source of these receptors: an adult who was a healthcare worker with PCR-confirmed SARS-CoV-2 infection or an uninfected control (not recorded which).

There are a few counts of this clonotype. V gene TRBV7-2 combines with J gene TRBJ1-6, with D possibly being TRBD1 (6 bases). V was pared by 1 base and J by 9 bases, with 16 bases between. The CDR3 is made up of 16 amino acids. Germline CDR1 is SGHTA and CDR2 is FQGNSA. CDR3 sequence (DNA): TGTGCCAGCAGCTTAGAACGGGGTACAGGGAGTTCACCCCTCCACTTT. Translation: CASSLERGTGSSPLHF.

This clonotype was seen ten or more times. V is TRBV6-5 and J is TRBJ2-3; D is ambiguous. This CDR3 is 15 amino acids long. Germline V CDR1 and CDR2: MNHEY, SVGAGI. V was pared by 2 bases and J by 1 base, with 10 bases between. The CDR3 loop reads CASSYQVGGTDTQYF. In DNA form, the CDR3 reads TGTGCCAGCAGTTACCAGGTTGGGGGCACAGATACGCAGTATTTT.

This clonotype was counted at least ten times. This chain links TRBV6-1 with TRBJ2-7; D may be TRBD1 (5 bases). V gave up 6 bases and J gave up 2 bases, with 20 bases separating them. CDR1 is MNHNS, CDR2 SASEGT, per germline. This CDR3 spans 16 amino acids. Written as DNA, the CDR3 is TGTGCCAGCAGAGGGTGGGGCTCCAAAGACCCCTACGAGCAGTACTTC. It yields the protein CASRGWGSKDPYEQYF.

The CDR3 sequence: CASSLNVVPDTQYF. The DNA for the CDR3 is TGTGCCAGCAGCTTAAATGTAGTGCCAGATACGCAGTATTTT. The V and J genes are TRBV7-9 and TRBJ2-3; D uncertain. This CDR3 is built from 14 residues. Trimming stripped 2 bases from V and 4 bases from J, with 10 bases between. CDR1 and CDR2 from the germline V gene are SEHNR and FQNEAQ (reference sequence).

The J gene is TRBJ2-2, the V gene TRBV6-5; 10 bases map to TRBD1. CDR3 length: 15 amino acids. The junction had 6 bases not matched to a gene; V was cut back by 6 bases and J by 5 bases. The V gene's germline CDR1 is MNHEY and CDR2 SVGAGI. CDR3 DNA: TGTGCCAGCAGCCGGACAGGGGGAAGGACCGGGGAGCTGTTTTTT. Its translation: CASSRTGGRTGELFF.

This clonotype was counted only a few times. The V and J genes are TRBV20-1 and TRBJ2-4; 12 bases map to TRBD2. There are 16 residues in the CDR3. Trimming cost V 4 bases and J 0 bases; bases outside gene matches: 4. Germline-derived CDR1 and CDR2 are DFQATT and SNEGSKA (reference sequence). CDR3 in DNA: TGCAGTGCTACTCCTAGCGGGGGGGTAGCCAAAAACATTCAGTACTTC. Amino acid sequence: CSATPSGGVAKNIQYF.

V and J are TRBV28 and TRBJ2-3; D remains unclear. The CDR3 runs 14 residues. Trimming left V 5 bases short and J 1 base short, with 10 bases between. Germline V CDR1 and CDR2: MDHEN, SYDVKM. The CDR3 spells CASSNGLGTDTQYF. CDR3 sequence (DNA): TGTGCCAGCAGTAACGGGTTGGGCACAGATACGCAGTATTTT.

The CDR3 protein is CASSLAVGLYNEQFF. The CDR3 bases are TGCGCCAGCAGCTTGGCGGTAGGGTTGTACAATGAGCAGTTCTTC. The J gene is TRBJ2-1, the V gene TRBV5-1; D ambiguous. This CDR3 comprises 15 residues. Between the trimmed V and J ends, which lost 0 bases and 4 bases, there was a span of 11 bases. Per the germline V gene, CDR1 is SGHRS and CDR2 is YFSETQ.

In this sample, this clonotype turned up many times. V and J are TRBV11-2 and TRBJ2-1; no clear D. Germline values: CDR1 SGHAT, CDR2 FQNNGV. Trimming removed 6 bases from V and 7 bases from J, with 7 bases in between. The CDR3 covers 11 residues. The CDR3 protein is CASSHANEQFF. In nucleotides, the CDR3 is TGTGCCAGCAGTCACGCGAATGAGCAGTTCTTC. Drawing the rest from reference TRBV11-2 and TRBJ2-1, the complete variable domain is EAGVAQSPRYKIIEKRQSVAFWCNPISGHATLYWYQQILGQGPKLLIQFQNNGVVDDSQLPKDRFSAERLKGVDSTLKIQPAKLEDSAVYLCASSHANEQFFGPGTRLTVL.

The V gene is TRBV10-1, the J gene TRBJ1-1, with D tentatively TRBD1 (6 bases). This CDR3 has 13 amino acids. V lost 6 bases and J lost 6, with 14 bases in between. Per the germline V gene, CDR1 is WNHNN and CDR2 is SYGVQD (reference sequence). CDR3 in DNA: TGCGCCAGCAGGTTAAACAGGGACGCTGAAGCTTTCTTT. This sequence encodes CASRLNRDAEAFF.